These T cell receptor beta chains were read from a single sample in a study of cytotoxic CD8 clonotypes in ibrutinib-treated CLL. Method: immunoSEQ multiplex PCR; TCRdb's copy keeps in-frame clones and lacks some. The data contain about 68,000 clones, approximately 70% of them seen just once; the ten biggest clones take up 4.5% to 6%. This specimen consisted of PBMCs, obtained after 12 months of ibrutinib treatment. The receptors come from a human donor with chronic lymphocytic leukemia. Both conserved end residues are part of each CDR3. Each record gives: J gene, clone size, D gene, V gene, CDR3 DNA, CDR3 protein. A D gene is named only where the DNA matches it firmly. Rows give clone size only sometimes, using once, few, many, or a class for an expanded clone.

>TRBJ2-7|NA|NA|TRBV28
TGTGCCAGCCGACCGGGAAGCTCCTACGAGCAGTACTTC
CASRPGSSYEQYF
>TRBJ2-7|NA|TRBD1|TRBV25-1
TGTGCCAGCAGTGAATGGGACAGTTCAAGCGAGCAGTACTTC
CASSEWDSSSEQYF
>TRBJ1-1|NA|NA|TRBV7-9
TGTGCCAGCAGCTTAGTGGTCGGATCGAACACTGAAGCTTTCTTT
CASSLVVGSNTEAFF
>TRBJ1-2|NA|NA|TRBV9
TGTGCCAGCAGCGTGGGGAACAACTATGGCTACACCTTC
CASSVGNNYGYTF
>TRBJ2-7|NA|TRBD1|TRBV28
TGTGCCAGCAGTCGACGGACAGGGTACTCCTACGAGCAGTACTTC
CASSRRTGYSYEQYF
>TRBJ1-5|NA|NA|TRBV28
TGTGCCAGCAGTTTTAATAAATGGCAGCCCCAGCATTTT
CASSFNKWQPQHF
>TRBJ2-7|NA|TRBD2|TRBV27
TGTGCCAGCAGCCCCGGGACTAGCGAGGATTACGAGCAGTACTTC
CASSPGTSEDYEQYF
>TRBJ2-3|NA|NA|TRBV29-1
TGCAGCGTTGAAGGGGGAACTAGCACAGATACGCAGTATTTT
CSVEGGTSTDTQYF
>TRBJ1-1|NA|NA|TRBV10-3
TGTGCCACCGCGTGGGCAGGGGCGAAGAACACTGAAGCTTTCTTT
CATAWAGAKNTEAFF
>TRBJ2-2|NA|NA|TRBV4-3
TGCGCCAGCAGCCAAGAGTGGGGGACCGGGGAGCTGTTTTTT
CASSQEWGTGELFF
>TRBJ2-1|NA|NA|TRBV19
TGTGCCAGTAGTATGGGGGTCTTCTCCTACAATGAGCAGTTCTTC
CASSMGVFSYNEQFF
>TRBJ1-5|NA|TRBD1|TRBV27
TGTGCCAGCAGGGACCGCACAGGGGGCAATCAGCCCCAGCATTTT
CASRDRTGGNQPQHF
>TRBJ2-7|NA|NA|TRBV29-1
TGCAGCGTTGCGGACACGGCGTACGAGCAGTACTTC
CSVADTAYEQYF
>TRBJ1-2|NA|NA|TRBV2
TGTGCCAGCAGTAGATCAGAGGGACGGATTAACTATGGCTACACCTTC
CASSRSEGRINYGYTF
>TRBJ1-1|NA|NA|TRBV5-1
TGCGCCAGCAGCCACGGCGGCCCTGAAGCTTTCTTT
CASSHGGPEAFF
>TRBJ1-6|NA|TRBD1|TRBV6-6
TGTGCCAGCAGTTACGGAGACAGGGGAGGGTCACCCCTCCACTTT
CASSYGDRGGSPLHF
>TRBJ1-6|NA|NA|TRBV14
TGTGCCAGCAGCCCCGACCAGGGGACGCCCCTCCACTTT
CASSPDQGTPLHF
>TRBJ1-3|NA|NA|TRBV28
TGTGCCAGCAGTTTAAGGGTGGGGAGTACTGGAAACACCATATATTTT
CASSLRVGSTGNTIYF
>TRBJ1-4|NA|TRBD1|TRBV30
TGTGCCTGGACTGGACCCCCTTGGAGGGACAGGGATGAAAAACTGTTTTTT
CAWTGPPWRDRDEKLFF
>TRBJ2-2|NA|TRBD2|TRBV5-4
TGTGCCAGCAGCCTGGGGGAGGGCACCGGGGAGCTGTTTTTT
CASSLGEGTGELFF
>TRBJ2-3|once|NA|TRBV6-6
TGTGCCAGCAGTTTACAGGGTAGAGATACGCAGTATTTT
CASSLQGRDTQYF
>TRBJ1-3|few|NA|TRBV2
TGTGCCAGCAGTGTCATGGTTCGCGAAAACACCATATATTTT
CASSVMVRENTIYF
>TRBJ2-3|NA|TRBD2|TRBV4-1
TGCGCCAGCAGCCCCCTGGAAGCGGGGTACACAGATACGCAGTATTTT
CASSPLEAGYTDTQYF
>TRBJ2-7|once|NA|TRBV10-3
TGTGCCACCCGGGCCTACTCGGACGAGCAGTACTTC
CATRAYSDEQYF
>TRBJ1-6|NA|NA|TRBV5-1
TGCGCCAGCAGCGAAGGGATAAGCTCCTATAATTCACCCCTCCACTTT
CASSEGISSYNSPLHF
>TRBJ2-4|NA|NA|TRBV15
TGTGCCACCAGCACCGGGATCATTCAGTACTTC
CATSTGIIQYF
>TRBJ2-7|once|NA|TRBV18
TGTGCCAGCTCAGGGGACTCCTACGAGCAGTACTTC
CASSGDSYEQYF
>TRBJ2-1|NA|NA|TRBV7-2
TGTGCCAGCAGCCGCATGGGGGATGAGCAGTTCTTC
CASSRMGDEQFF
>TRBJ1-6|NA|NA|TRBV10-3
TGTGCCATCAGTGGTTCTCGGGGGGCGAATTCACCCCTCCACTTT
CAISGSRGANSPLHF
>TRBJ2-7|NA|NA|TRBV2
TGTGCCAGCCGCACCCGCTACGAGCAGTACTTC
CASRTRYEQYF
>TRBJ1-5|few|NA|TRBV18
TGTGCCAGCTCACAGGGTACGGAGCAGCCCCAGCATTTT
CASSQGTEQPQHF
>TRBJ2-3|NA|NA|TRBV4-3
TGCGCCAGCAGCCAAGATTCAGCCACAGATACGCAGTATTTT
CASSQDSATDTQYF
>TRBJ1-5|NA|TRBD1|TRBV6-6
TGTGCCAGCAGAACACCTCTCGGGACAGGTGGGCAGCCCCAGCATTTT
CASRTPLGTGGQPQHF
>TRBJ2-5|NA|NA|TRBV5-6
TGTGCCAGCAGCTTTAGTCTCTCGGGGACGGAGACCCAGTACTTC
CASSFSLSGTETQYF
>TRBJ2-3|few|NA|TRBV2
TGTGCCAGCAGTATATACACAGATACGCAGTATTTT
CASSIYTDTQYF
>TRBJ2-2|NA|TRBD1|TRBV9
TGTGCCAGCAGCTTCTCCCTACCGCGACAGGGGGCCACCGGGGAGCTGTTTTTT
CASSFSLPRQGATGELFF
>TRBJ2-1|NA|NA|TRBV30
TGTGCCTGGAGTCGGGTTAGCGGAACCTACAATGAGCAGTTCTTC
CAWSRVSGTYNEQFF
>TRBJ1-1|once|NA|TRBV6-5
TGTGCCAGCGCGTCTGCCTCCGGCACTGAAGCTTTCTTT
CASASASGTEAFF
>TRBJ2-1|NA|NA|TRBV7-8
TGTGCCAGCTCTCGCACTCTGGGGGGTGAGCAGTTCTTC
CASSRTLGGEQFF
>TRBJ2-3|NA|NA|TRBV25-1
TGTGCCAGCAGCCTACGGCGGTCCCAGTCCGTCATGGGGGATACGCAGTATTTT
CASSLRRSQSVMGDTQYF
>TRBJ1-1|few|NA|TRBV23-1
TGCGCCAGCAGAAATCGGACAGACTCTGGTGGCACTGAAGCTTTCTTT
CASRNRTDSGGTEAFF
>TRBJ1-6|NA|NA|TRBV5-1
TGCGCCAGCAGCTTGGTGGGAGATGATTCACCCCTCCACTTT
CASSLVGDDSPLHF
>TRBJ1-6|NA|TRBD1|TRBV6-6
TGTGCCAGCAGTACCCCGGGACAGGGTAATAAATCACCCCTCCACTTT
CASSTPGQGNKSPLHF
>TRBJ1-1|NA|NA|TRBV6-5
TGTGCCAGTTCGGACCCGGGCACTGAAGCTTTCTTT
CASSDPGTEAFF
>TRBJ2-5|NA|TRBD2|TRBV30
TGTGCCTGTTACGCCCCGCTAGCGGCCCAAGAGACCCAGTACTTC
CACYAPLAAQETQYF
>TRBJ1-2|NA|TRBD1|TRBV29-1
TGCAGCGTCCGGACAGGGGGCAACTATGGCTACACCTTC
CSVRTGGNYGYTF
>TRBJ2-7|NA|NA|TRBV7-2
TGTGCCAGCAGCTTATCAAGACTAGACGAGCAGTACTTC
CASSLSRLDEQYF
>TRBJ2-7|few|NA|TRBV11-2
TGTGCCAGCAGCTCAGGATCCTACGAGCAGTACTTC
CASSSGSYEQYF
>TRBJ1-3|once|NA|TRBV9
TGTGCCAGCAGCGTTTTTTATTCTGGAAACACCATATATTTT
CASSVFYSGNTIYF
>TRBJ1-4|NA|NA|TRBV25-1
TGTGCCAGCAGCGCCGCGGGGAATGGGGAAAAACTGTTTTTT
CASSAAGNGEKLFF
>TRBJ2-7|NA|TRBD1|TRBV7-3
TGTGCCAGCAGCCCCACCGGACAGGGCTCCGAGCAGTACTTC
CASSPTGQGSEQYF
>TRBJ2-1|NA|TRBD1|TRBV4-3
TGCGCCAGCAGCCAGATCGGGACAGGAAACAATGAGCAGTTCTTC
CASSQIGTGNNEQFF
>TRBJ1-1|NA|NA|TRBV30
TGTGCCTGGAGGGCAGGGTTGAACACTGAAGCTTTCTTT
CAWRAGLNTEAFF
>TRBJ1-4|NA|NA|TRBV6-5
TGTGCCAGCGGGGAACATAATGAAAAACTGTTTTTT
CASGEHNEKLFF
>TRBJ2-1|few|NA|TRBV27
TGTGCCAGCAGTTTTTTCAATGAGCAGTTCTTC
CASSFFNEQFF